Sequencing of this T cell receptor (beta chain) was carried out in a study of lymphopenia after photon versus proton radiotherapy. Study results and caveats: Better survival with proton therapy was suggested as possible, not demonstrated. Relative stability marked proton patients; photon patients lost diversity and naive cells.

Profiled with immunoSEQ multiplex PCR; TCRdb holds only in-frame clones, not every one. The sample lists about 30,000 clones, roughly 94% occurring once. V trimming: 5 bases; J trimming: 7 bases; junction bases outside the gene matches: 7. This CDR3 comprises 14 residues. Per the germline V gene, CDR1 is LNHDA and CDR2 is SQIVND (reference sequence). About this clone itself: Antigen specificity is unknown.

This chain uses TRBV19 with TRBJ2-7, with 11 positions matching TRBD1. Sequences were derived from peripheral blood, sampled from a patient treated with photon-based radiotherapy. The sequence derives from a woman aged 45 to 65 with cholangiocarcinoma. This chain's CDR3 is CASSPTDRGREQYF. DNA of the CDR3: TGTGCCAGTAGTCCGACGGACAGGGGGCGAGAGCAGTACTTC.